This T cell receptor (beta chain) was found in a study of shared clonotypes between healthy human individuals. Study context: Per-donor plates numbered three CD4 naive, three CD4 memory, two CD8 naive and one CD8 memory.

With 4 bases clipped from V and 3 bases from J, the junction kept 8 bases outside the gene matches. Germline V gives CDR1 MDHEN, CDR2 SYDVKM. The CDR3 is 15 amino acids. Note on this clone: Its antigen remains unknown.

Assay: immunoSEQ multiplex PCR; the TCRdb copy retains only in-frame clones and omits some. This table holds about 1,800,000 clones, about 94% found once. Naive CD8 cells comprised CD45RO-negative, CCR7-positively selected cells, excluding terminally differentiated effector memory CD45RA+ cells. Study results and caveats: Estimated clonotype richness was generally higher in naive than memory subsets.

The chain employs TRBV28 and TRBJ1-2; TRBD1 agrees at 7 bases. Sequenced sample: naive CD8+ T cells sorted from blood. The TCR comes from a man aged 18 to 30 in good health. The CDR3 nucleotides are TGTGCCAGCAGTTCCGGGACAGATTCACACTATGGCTACACCTTC. Translated, it gives CASSSGTDSHYGYTF.